These T cell receptor beta chains were read from a single sample in a study of T cells in Graves' hyperthyroidism and ophthalmopathy. TCRdb re-called the multiplex PCR reads with MiXCR, one entry per CDR3 protein. Of around 620,000 distinct CDR3 sequences in the sample, 16% were seen once. The sample was blood. The receptors were sampled from a young woman with Graves' hyperthyroidism. The CDR3 runs from the conserved cysteine through the conserved F or W. D genes are given only for firm matches. Clone size is not always given. Where it is, it says once, few, many or a class for expanded clones.

j_call v_call clone_size d_call cdr3_nt cdr3_aa
TRBJ1-2 TRBV9 many TRBD1 TGTGCCAGCAGCTTCCGGGACAGGGCTCCTGACTATGGCTACACCTTC CASSFRDRAPDYGYTF
TRBJ2-1 TRBV27 - TRBD2 TGTGCCAGCAGCGTTGCCGGGACTAGCCCGTGGAATAAGCAGTTCTTC CASSVAGTSPWNKQFF
TRBJ1-2 TRBV12-3/TRBV12-4 many - TGTGCCAGCCACCGGGACGACGGGTCACGCTACACCTTC CASHRDDGSRYTF
TRBJ2-1 TRBV20-1 few - TGCAGTGCTAGGCCAAGGGGTTACAATGAGCAGTTCTTC CSARPRGYNEQFF
TRBJ2-7 TRBV20-1 - - TGCAGTGCCATGGGGGGCCCCGTAGGCGAGCAGTACTTC CSAMGGPVGEQYF
TRBJ2-7 TRBV7-2 few - TGTGCCAGCAGCTTAGCAGGGGCAAACCCTAGGGAGCAGTACTTC CASSLAGANPREQYF
TRBJ2-1 TRBV5-1 many - TGCGCCAGCAGCTTGCCTACAAACAATGAGCAGTTCTTC CASSLPTNNEQFF
TRBJ2-2 TRBV27 few - TGTGCCAGCAGTTGGGCTTCGGTGCCGACCGGGGAGCTGTTTTTT CASSWASVPTGELFF
TRBJ2-7 TRBV30 - - TGTGCCTGGAGTTTAAAGGGGCGGCCCTACGAGCAGTACTTC CAWSLKGRPYEQYF
TRBJ1-1 TRBV3-1 many TRBD1 TGTGCCAGCAGCCGCGGACAGGTGAACACTGAAGCTTTCTTT CASSRGQVNTEAFF
TRBJ2-7 TRBV29-1 many - TGCAGCGTGCACCAAGGGGACGCATCCGAGCAGTACTTC CSVHQGDASEQYF
TRBJ2-3 TRBV28 many TRBD1 TGTGCCAGCAGTTTCGGGACAGGGGCGGATACGCAGTATTTT CASSFGTGADTQYF
TRBJ2-7 TRBV6-1 - TRBD2 TGTGCCAGCAGTGAGGCGGGAGGGCCATGGGACGAGCAGTACTTC CASSEAGGPWDEQYF
TRBJ2-1 TRBV7-3 - - TGTGCCAGCAGCTCTGATAGCTCCTACAATGAGCAGTTCTTC CASSSDSSYNEQFF
TRBJ2-7 TRBV5-6 - - TGTGCCAGCACCTCGAAAGGCGGGACCTACGAGCAGTACTTC CASTSKGGTYEQYF
TRBJ2-7 TRBV7-8 - TRBD2 TGTGCCAGCAGCTTAGTGGCGGGAGACATAAGTGAGCAGTACTTC CASSLVAGDISEQYF
TRBJ2-5 TRBV30 - TRBD2 TGTGCCTGCCTTGGACTAGCGGTAGGAGTCCCAGAGACCCAGTACTTC CACLGLAVGVPETQYF
TRBJ2-2 TRBV12-3/TRBV12-4 - TRBD2 TGTGCCAGCAGCTTGGGACTAGCGGGACAACTGGAGCTGTTTTTT CASSLGLAGQLELFF
TRBJ2-7 TRBV9 - TRBD1 TGTGCCAGCAGCGCGACAGGGGGCTCCCACGAGCAGTACTTC CASSATGGSHEQYF
TRBJ2-7 TRBV27 - TRBD2 TGTGCCAGCAGTCTTAGCGGGAGCCAGCTGTACGAGCAGTACTTC CASSLSGSQLYEQYF
TRBJ2-7 TRBV28 many TRBD1 TGTGCCAGCAGTTTAGGGACAGGGACATACGAGCAGTACTTC CASSLGTGTYEQYF
TRBJ1-2 TRBV28 many - TGTGCCAGCAGTCCTTACCTCGATTCGGGCGGCTACACCTTC CASSPYLDSGGYTF
TRBJ1-1 TRBV27 many TRBD1 TGTGCCAGCAGTTCAAACAGGGGGCATGGCACTGAAGCTTTCTTT CASSSNRGHGTEAFF
TRBJ2-7 TRBV18 many - TGTGCCAGCTCCCAATCCGGTACCTCCTACGAGCAGTACTTC CASSQSGTSYEQYF
TRBJ1-5 TRBV7-8 - - TGTGCCAGCAGCTCAGGAGTCACAGGGACGGGTCAGCCCCAGCATTTT CASSSGVTGTGQPQHF
TRBJ2-7 TRBV3-1 many - TGTGCCAGCAGCCAAGATGCTATTAGTTACGAGCAGTACTTC CASSQDAISYEQYF
TRBJ2-7 TRBV5-5 many TRBD2 TGTGCCAGCAGCTCCGTAGCGGGTTACGAGCAGTACTTC CASSSVAGYEQYF
TRBJ2-1 TRBV20-1 many - TGCAGTGCTAGAGTTGGGCGGGGCAGCTCCTACAATGAGCAGTTCTTC CSARVGRGSSYNEQFF
TRBJ1-1 TRBV5-1 many TRBD1 TGCGCCAGCCATACAGGGGACACTGAAGCTTTCTTT CASHTGDTEAFF
TRBJ2-3 TRBV7-8 many TRBD2 TGTGCCAGCAGCCAACCCGGCGGGAGCAGCACAGATACGCAGTATTTT CASSQPGGSSTDTQYF
TRBJ2-7 TRBV30 many TRBD2 TGTGCCCTAGCGGGAGGTTACGAGCAGTACTTC CALAGGYEQYF
TRBJ1-5 TRBV30 many - TGTGCCTGGCAGGGGCATAGCAATCAGCCCCAGCATTTT CAWQGHSNQPQHF
TRBJ2-5 TRBV5-1 - TRBD2 TGCGCCAGCAGCTTATACGGACTAGCGGGAGCGAACCTCCAAGAGACCCAGTACTTC CASSLYGLAGANLQETQYF
TRBJ2-7 TRBV6-2/TRBV6-3 few - TGTGCCAGCAGTTATGGTGTGAGTTCCTACGAGCAGTACTTC CASSYGVSSYEQYF
TRBJ2-7 TRBV10-3 - TRBD2 TGTGCCATCAGTGATTCGCCTAGCGGGAACTACGAGCAGTACTTC CAISDSPSGNYEQYF
TRBJ1-2 TRBV29-1 - - TGCAGCGTTGATTCACAGGGAGCAAACTATGGCTACACCTTC CSVDSQGANYGYTF
TRBJ2-5 TRBV6-1 - - TGTGCCAGCAGAGAGGGGGGCCAAGAGACCCAGTACTTC CASREGGQETQYF
TRBJ1-2 TRBV6-1 - TRBD1 TGTGCCAGCAATAAGGGACAGGGAGGCTATGGCTACACCTTC CASNKGQGGYGYTF
TRBJ2-2 TRBV20-1 - TRBD1 TGCAGTGCTAGAGATCAGGGGGACACCGGGGAGCTGTTTTTT CSARDQGDTGELFF
TRBJ2-7 TRBV7-2 many - TGTGCCAGCAGCTTACGCCCTGGGGAACTCGAGCAGTACTTC CASSLRPGELEQYF
TRBJ2-1 TRBV20-1 few TRBD2 TGCAGTGCTTACGGACTAGCGGGAGGGTCGGGGCAGTTCTTC CSAYGLAGGSGQFF
TRBJ2-5 TRBV28 many TRBD2 TGTGCCAGCAGTTTTGTAGCACTAGCGGACCAAGAGACCCAGTACTTC CASSFVALADQETQYF
TRBJ2-3 TRBV28 - TRBD1 TGTGCCAGCAGTTCCCCCCGGGACAGGCGCACAGATACGCAGTATTTT CASSSPRDRRTDTQYF
TRBJ2-6 TRBV20-1 - - TGCAGTGCTAGACTGGCGGGAAGAGGGTGGGAAGGGGCCAACGTCCTGACTTTC CSARLAGRGWEGANVLTF
TRBJ1-1 TRBV29-1 many - TGCAGCGTTAGCGAGGGAATGAACACTGAAGCTTTCTTT CSVSEGMNTEAFF
TRBJ2-1 TRBV25-1 - - TGTGCCAGCAGTGAATGGGGGACGTCCAACAATGAGCAGTTCTTC CASSEWGTSNNEQFF
TRBJ1-5 TRBV2 many - TGTGCCAGCAGAAACAGGGAAAATCAGCCCCAGCATTTT CASRNRENQPQHF
TRBJ2-7 TRBV11-2 many TRBD2 TGTGCCAGCAGCGTGCGACTAGCGGGAGTTGGCGAGCAGTACTTC CASSVRLAGVGEQYF
TRBJ1-1 TRBV7-9 many - TGTGCCAGCAGCTTAGAGGGAGCTGGCGGCACTGAAGCTTTCTTT CASSLEGAGGTEAFF
TRBJ2-5 TRBV15 - - TGTGCCACCAGCTGGGAAGAGGGACAGACCCAGTACTTC CATSWEEGQTQYF
TRBJ2-7 TRBV28 many TRBD2 TGTGCCAGCAGTTCCCGACTAGCGGGAGGTAACTACGAGCAGTACTTC CASSSRLAGGNYEQYF